The entry that follows covers one TCR beta chain sequence. Its antigen is still unknown. Per the germline V gene, CDR1 is SGHTA and CDR2 is FQGTGA. The length of the CDR3 is 15 residues. The trim removed 4 bases at V and 7 bases at J, leaving 12 bases unmatched. The data stem from a study of OX40 agonist ivuxolimab in advanced cancers. Sequencing was performed with immunoSEQ multiplex PCR; in TCRdb, only in-frame clones are kept and a portion is missing. The profile shows under 100,000 clones, roughly 80% of them singletons. General observations from the study: Blood T cells, both CD4+ and CD8+, expanded clonally by week 6 at 0.1 to 3.0 mg/kg.

The V gene is TRBV7-3, the J gene TRBJ2-7, with 8 bases aligning to TRBD2. This clonotype was obtained from an adult with an advanced solid tumor such as melanoma, head and neck, liver or kidney cancer. This specimen was CD4+ or CD8+ T cells sorted from blood, taken in a trial of the OX40 agonist ivuxolimab. CDR3: CASSSSGSNSGEQYF. The CDR3 DNA reads as TGTGCCAGCAGCTCGAGCGGGAGTAATTCAGGGGAGCAGTACTTC.